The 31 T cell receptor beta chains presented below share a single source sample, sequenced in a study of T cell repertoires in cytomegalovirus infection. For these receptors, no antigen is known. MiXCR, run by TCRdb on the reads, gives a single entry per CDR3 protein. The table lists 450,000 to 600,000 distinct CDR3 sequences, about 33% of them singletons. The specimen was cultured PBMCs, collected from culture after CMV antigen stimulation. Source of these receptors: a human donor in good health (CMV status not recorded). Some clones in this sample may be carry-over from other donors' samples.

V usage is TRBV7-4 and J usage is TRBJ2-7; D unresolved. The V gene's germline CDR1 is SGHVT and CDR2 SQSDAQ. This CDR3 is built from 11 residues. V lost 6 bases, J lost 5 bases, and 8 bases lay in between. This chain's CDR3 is CASSPGHEQYF. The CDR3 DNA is TGTGCCAGCAGTCCTGGCCACGAGCAGTACTTC.

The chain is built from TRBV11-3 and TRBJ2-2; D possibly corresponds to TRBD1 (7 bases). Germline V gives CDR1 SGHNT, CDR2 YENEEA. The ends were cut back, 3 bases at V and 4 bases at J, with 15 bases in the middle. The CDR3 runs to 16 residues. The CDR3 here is CASSLSLQGGTGELFF. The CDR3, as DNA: TGTGCCAGCAGCTTGTCGCTGCAGGGGGGCACCGGGGAGCTGTTTTTT.

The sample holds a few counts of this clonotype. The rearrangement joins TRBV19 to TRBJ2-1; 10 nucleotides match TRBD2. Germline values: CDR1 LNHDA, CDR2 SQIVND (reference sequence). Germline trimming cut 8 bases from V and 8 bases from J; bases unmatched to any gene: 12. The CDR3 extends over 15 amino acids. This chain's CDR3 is CASLPLAGRGHEQFF. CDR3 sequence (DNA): TGTGCCAGTTTGCCACTAGCGGGGAGGGGGCATGAGCAGTTCTTC.

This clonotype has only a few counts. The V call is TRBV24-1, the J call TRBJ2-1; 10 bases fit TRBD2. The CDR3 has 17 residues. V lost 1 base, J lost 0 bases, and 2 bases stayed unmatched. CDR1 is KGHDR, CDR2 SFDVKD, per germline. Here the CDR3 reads CATSDFPSGSSYNEQFF. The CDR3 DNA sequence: TGTGCCACCAGTGATTTCCCTAGCGGGAGCTCCTACAATGAGCAGTTCTTC.

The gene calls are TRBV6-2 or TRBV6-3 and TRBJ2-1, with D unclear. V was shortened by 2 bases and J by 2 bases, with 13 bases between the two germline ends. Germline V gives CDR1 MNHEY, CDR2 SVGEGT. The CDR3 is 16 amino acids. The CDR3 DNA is TGTGCCAGCAGTTACGGCGAGCGATCCACCTACAATGAGCAGTTCTTC. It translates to CASSYGERSTYNEQFF.

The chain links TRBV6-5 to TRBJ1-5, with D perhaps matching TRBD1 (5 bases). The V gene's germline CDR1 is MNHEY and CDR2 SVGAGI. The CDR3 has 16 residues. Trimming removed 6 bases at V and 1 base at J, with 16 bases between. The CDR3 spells CASRRGYPGSNQPQHF. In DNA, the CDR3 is TGTGCCAGCAGAAGGGGCTATCCTGGGAGCAATCAGCCCCAGCATTTT.

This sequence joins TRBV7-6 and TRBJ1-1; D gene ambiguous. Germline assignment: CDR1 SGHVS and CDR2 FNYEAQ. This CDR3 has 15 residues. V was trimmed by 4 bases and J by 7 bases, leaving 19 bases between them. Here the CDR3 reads CASSSPVMRANEAFF. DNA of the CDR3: TGTGCCAGCAGCTCGCCCGTCATGCGGGCGAATGAAGCTTTCTTT.

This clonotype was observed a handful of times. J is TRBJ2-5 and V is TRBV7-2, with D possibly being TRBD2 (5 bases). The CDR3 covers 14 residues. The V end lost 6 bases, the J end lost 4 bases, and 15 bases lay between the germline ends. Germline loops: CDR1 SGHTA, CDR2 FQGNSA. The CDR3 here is CASSSYLRVETQYF. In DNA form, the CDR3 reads TGTGCCAGCAGTAGCTATTTGCGGGTAGAGACCCAGTACTTC. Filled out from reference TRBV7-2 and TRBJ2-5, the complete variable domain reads GAGVSQSPSNKVTEKGKDVELRCDPISGHTALYWYRQSLGQGLEFLIYFQGNSAPDKSGLPSDRFSAERTGGSVSTLTIQRTQQEDSAVYLCASSSYLRVETQYFGPGTRLLVL.

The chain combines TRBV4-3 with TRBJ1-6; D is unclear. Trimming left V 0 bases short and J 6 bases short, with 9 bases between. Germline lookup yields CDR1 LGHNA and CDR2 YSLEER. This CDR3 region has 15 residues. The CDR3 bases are TGCGCCAGCAGCCAAGATGCGGAAACTAATTCACCCCTCCACTTT. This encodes CASSQDAETNSPLHF.

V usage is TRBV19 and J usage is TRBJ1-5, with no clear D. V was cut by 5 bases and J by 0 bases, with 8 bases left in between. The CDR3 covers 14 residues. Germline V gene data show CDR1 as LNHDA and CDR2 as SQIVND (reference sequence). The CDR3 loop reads CASSPSDSNQPQHF. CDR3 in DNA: TGTGCCAGTAGTCCCTCAGATAGCAATCAGCCCCAGCATTTT.

CDR3 DNA sequence: TGTGCCAGCAGCAAAGGACGAGGCAGCAATCAGCCCCAGCATTTT. It is translated as CASSKGRGSNQPQHF. V usage is TRBV7-9 and J usage is TRBJ1-5; unclear D gene. The V and J ends lost 5 bases and 1 base respectively, with 12 bases between them. This CDR3 region has 15 residues. Germline V gene data show CDR1 as SEHNR and CDR2 as FQNEAQ (reference sequence).

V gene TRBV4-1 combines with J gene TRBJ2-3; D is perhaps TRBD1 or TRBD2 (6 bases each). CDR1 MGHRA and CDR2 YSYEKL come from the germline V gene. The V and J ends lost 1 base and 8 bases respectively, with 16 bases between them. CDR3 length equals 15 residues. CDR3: CASSQVGGSTGTQYF. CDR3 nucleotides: TGCGCCAGCAGCCAAGTAGGGGGGTCCACGGGTACGCAGTATTTT.

The CDR3 DNA sequence: TGCAGTGCCAGGGAGTCAGGGGGCAGAAACACCATATATTTT. Amino acids: CSARESGGRNTIYF. The genes are TRBV20-1 and TRBJ1-3; TRBD1 matches 8 bases. V shed 6 bases, J shed 5 bases, and the junction held 9 bases outside the gene matches. The CDR3 runs 14 residues. CDR1 and CDR2 (germline): DFQATT, SNEGSKA (reference sequence).

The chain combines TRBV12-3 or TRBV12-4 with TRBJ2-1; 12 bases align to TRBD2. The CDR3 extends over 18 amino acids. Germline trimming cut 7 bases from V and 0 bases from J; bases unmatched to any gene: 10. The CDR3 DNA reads TGTGCCAGCACCCCCTGGACTAGCGGGGCGAGCTCCTACAATGAGCAGTTCTTC. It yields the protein CASTPWTSGASSYNEQFF.

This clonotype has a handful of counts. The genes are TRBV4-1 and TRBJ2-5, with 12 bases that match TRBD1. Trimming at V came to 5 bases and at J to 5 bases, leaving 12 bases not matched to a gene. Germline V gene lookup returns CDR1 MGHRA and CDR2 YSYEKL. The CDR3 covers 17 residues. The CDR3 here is CASSSGQGAWGPETQYF. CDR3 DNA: TGCGCCAGCAGCTCGGGACAGGGGGCGTGGGGACCCGAGACCCAGTACTTC.

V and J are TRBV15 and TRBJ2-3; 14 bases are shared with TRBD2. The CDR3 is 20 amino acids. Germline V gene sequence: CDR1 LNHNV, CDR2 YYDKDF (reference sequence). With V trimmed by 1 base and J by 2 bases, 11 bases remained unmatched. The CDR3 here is CATSRVPGLAGGGNTDTQYF. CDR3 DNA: TGTGCCACCAGCAGAGTCCCCGGACTAGCGGGAGGTGGCAACACAGATACGCAGTATTTT.

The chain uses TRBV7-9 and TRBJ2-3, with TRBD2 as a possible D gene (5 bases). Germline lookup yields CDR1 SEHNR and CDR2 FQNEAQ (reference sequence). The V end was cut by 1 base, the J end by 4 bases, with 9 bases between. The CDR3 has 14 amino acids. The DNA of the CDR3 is TGTGCCAGCAGCTTAGTCCCCGGGGCAGATACGCAGTATTTT. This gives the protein CASSLVPGADTQYF.

In nucleotides, the CDR3 is TGTGCCAGCAGTTCCATCGGACTAGCGGGAGACGATACGCAGTATTTT. Translated, it gives CASSSIGLAGDDTQYF. This rearrangement joins TRBV2 to TRBJ2-3; TRBD2 agrees at 13 bases. Per the germline V gene, CDR1 is SNHLY and CDR2 is FYNNEI. The CDR3 has 16 amino acids. V shed 5 bases and J 6 bases; nucleotides not matched to a gene: 8.

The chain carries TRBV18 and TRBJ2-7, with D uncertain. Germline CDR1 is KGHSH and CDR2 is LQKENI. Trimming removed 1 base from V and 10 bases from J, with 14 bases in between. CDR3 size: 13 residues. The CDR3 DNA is TGTGCCAGCTCACCACTCGCGGAAGGAGAACAGTACTTC. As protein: CASSPLAEGEQYF.

CDR3 in DNA: TGTGCCAGTAGCGCACCAGGGTGGCCCCAGCATTTT. Protein: CASSAPGWPQHF. The chain links TRBV19 to TRBJ1-5; possibly TRBD1 for D (5 bases). This CDR3 spans 12 amino acids. Trimming left V 6 bases short and J 9 bases short, with 12 bases between. Per germline, CDR1 LNHDA and CDR2 SQIVND (reference sequence).

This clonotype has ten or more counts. CDR3 nucleotide sequence: TGTGCCAGCAGCTTAGAAGCAGGGTCAGGAAATGAGCAGTTCTTC. It codes for CASSLEAGSGNEQFF. The chain has TRBV7-2 and TRBJ2-1, with D possibly being TRBD1 (5 bases). CDR3 length equals 15 residues. V lost 1 base to trimming and J lost 7 bases, with 14 bases between them. Germline-derived CDR1 and CDR2 are SGHTA and FQGNSA.

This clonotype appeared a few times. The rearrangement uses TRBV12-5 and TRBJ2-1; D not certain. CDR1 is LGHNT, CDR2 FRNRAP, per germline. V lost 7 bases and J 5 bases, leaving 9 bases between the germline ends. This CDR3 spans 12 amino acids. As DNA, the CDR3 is TGTGCTAGTGTCGGCCCTGACAATGAGCAGTTCTTC. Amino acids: CASVGPDNEQFF.

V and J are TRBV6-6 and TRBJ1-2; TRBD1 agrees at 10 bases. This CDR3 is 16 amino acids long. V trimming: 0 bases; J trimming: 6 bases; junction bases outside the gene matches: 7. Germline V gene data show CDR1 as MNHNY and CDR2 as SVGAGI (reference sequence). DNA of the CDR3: TGTGCCAGCAGTTACTCACGCCTTGGACAGGGGGATGGCTACACCTTC. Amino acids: CASSYSRLGQGDGYTF.

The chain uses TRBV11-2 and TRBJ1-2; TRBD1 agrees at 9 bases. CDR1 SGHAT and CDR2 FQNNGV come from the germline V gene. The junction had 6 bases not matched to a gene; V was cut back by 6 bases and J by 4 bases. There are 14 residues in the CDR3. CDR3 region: CASRPGTGTYGYTF. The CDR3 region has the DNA TGTGCCAGCAGGCCCGGGACAGGGACCTATGGCTACACCTTC.

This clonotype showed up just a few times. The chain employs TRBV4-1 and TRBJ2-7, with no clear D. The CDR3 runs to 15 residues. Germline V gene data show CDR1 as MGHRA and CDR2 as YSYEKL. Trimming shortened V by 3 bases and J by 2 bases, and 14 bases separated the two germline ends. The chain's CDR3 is CASSHRSGPAYEQYF. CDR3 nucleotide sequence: TGCGCCAGCAGCCATCGATCCGGCCCCGCCTACGAGCAGTACTTC.

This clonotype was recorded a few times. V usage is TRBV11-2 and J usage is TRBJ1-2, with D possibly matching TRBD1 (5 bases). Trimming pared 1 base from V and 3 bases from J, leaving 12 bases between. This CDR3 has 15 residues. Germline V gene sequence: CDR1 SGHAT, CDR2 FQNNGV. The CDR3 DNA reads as TGTGCCAGCAGCTTAGGTCTCAGGGACGACTATGGCTACACCTTC. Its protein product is CASSLGLRDDYGYTF.

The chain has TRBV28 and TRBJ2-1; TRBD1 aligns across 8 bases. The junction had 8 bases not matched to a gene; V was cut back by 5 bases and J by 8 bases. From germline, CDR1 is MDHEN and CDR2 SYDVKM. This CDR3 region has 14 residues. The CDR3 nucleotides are TGTGCCAGCAGTGTCCAGGGGGCAAGATATGAGCAGTTCTTC. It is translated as CASSVQGARYEQFF.

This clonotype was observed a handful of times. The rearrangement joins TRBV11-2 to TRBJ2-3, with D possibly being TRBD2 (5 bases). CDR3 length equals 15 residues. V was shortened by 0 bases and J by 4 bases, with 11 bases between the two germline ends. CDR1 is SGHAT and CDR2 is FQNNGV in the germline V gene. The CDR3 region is CASSLDWGDADTQYF. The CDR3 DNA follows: TGTGCCAGCAGCTTAGACTGGGGAGACGCAGATACGCAGTATTTT.

CDR3 loop: CATSRETGDYGYTF. The CDR3, as DNA: TGTGCCACCAGCAGAGAAACAGGGGACTATGGCTACACCTTC. This chain links TRBV15 with TRBJ1-2; 7 bases map to TRBD1. This CDR3 comprises 14 residues. The V gene's germline CDR1 is LNHNV and CDR2 YYDKDF (reference sequence). The junction had 1 base not matched to a gene; V was cut back by 0 bases and J by 3 bases.

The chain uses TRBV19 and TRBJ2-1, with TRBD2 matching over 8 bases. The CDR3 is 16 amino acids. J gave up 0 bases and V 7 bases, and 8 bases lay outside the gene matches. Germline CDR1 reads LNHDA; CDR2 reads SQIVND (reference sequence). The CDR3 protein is CASTPDSGVSYNEQFF. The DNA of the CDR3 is TGTGCCAGTACCCCAGATAGCGGGGTCTCCTACAATGAGCAGTTCTTC.

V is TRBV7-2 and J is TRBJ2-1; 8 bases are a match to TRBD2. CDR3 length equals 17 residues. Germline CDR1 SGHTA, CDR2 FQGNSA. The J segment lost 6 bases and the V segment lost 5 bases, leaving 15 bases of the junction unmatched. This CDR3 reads CASSLNQREKSLNEQFF. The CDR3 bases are TGTGCCAGCAGCCTAAATCAGCGGGAGAAATCTCTCAATGAGCAGTTCTTC.